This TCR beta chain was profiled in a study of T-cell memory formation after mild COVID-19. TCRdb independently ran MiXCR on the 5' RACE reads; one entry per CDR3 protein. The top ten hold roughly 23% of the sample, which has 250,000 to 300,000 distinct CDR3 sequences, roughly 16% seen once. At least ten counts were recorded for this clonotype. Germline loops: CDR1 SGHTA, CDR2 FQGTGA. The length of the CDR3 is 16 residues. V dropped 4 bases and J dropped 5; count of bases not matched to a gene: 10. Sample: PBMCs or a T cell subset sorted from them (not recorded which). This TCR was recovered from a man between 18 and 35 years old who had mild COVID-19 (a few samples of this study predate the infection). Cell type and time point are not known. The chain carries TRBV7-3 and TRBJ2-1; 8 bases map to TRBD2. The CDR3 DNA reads TGTGCCAGCAGCTCCCGCGGGCGGGGGGCGCACAATGAGCAGTTCTTC. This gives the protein CASSSRGRGAHNEQFF.